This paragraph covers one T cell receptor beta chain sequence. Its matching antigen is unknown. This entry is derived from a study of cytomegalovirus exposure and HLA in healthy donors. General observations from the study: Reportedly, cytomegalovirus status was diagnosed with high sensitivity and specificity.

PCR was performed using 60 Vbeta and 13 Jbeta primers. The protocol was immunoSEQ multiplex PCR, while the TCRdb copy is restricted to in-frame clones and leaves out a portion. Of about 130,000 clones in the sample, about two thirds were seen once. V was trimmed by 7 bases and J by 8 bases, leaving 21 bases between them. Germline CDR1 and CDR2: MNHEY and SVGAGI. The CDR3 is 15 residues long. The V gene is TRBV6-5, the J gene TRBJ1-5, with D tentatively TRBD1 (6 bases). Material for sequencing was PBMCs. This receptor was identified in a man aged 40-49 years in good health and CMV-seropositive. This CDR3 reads CASNLQGYRREPQHF. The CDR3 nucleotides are TGTGCCAGCAATCTACAGGGTTATCGAAGGGAGCCCCAGCATTTT.